The clone carrying this T cell receptor beta chain was found a few times. No antigen is known for it. The sample comes from a study of lymphopenia after photon versus proton radiotherapy. Sequencing was performed with immunoSEQ multiplex PCR; in TCRdb, only in-frame clones are kept and a portion is missing. The data contain about 24,000 clones, about 82% of them seen just once; the ten biggest clones take up less than 25%. The CDR3 is 15 residues long. Germline loops: CDR1 MNHEY, CDR2 SVGAGI. V dropped 0 bases and J dropped 5 bases, with 13 bases sitting between them. Broader study findings: Relative stability marked proton patients; photon patients lost diversity and naive cells. Survival link was tested only in deceased patients; proton benefit remains a possibility. In patients who died, overall survival fell as post-nadir TCR diversity dropped more. After lymphocyte nadir, photon-treated repertoires showed oligoclonal expansion, especially CD8+ Temra.

This clonotype was sampled from a woman aged 70 to 79 with pancreatic cancer. The input for sequencing was peripheral blood, taken from a patient treated with proton-based radiotherapy. The chain couples TRBV6-5 to TRBJ1-1, with D possibly being TRBD1 (5 bases). Here the CDR3 reads CASSYSVSGSTEAFF. DNA for the CDR3: TGTGCCAGCAGTTACTCGGTTTCAGGGTCTACTGAAGCTTTCTTT.